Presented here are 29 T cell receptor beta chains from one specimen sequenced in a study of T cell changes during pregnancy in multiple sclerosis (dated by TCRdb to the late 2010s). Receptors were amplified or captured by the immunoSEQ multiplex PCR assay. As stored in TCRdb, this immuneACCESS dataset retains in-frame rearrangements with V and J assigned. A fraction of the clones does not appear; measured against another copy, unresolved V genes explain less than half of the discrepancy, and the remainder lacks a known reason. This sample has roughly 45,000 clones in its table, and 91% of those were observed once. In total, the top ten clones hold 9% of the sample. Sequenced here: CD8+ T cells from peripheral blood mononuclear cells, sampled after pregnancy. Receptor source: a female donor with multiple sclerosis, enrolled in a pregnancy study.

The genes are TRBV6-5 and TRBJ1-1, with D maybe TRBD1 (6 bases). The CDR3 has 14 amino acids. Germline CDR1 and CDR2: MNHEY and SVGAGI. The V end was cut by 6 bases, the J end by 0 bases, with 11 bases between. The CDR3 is CASSWQGLNTEAFF. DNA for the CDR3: TGTGCCAGCAGCTGGCAGGGGTTGAACACTGAAGCTTTCTTT.

Written as DNA, the CDR3 is TGTGCCAGCAGTTACTCCAGCAGGGGAAATGAGCAGTTCTTC. As protein: CASSYSSRGNEQFF. V gene TRBV6-5 combines with J gene TRBJ2-1, with a tentative D call TRBD1 (6 bases). The CDR3 is 14 residues long. V was pared by 0 bases and J by 7 bases, with 10 bases between. Looked up from germline, CDR1 is MNHEY and CDR2 is SVGAGI.

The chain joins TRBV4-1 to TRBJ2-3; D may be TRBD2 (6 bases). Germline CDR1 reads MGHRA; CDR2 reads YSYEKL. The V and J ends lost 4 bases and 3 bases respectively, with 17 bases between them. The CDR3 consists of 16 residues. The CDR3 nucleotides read TGCGCCAGCAGCCTTGGACCCCCCCGGGAGACAGATACGCAGTATTTT. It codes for CASSLGPPRETDTQYF.

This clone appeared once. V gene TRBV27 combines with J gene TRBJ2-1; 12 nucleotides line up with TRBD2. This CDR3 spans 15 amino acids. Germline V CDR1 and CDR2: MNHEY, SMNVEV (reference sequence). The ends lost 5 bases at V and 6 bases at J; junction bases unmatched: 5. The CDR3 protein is CASSPGTSGFNEQFF. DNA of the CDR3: TGTGCCAGCAGTCCGGGGACTAGCGGGTTCAATGAGCAGTTCTTC.

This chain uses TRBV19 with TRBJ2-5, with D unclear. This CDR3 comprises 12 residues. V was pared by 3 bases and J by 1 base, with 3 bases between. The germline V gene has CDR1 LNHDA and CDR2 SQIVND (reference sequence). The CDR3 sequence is CASSMAQETQYF. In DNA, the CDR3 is TGTGCCAGTAGTATGGCCCAAGAGACCCAGTACTTC.

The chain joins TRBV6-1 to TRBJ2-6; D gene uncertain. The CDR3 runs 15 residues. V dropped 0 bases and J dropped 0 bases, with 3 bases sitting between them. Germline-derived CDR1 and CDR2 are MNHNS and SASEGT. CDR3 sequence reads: CASSEANSGANVLTF. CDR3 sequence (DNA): TGTGCCAGCAGTGAAGCTAACTCTGGGGCCAACGTCCTGACTTTC.

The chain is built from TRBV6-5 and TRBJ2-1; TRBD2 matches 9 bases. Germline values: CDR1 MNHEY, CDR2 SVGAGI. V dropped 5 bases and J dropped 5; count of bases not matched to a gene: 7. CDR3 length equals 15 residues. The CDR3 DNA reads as TGTGCCAGCAGTCCCCTGCGGGAGGGCGACAATGAGCAGTTCTTC. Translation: CASSPLREGDNEQFF.

CDR3 sequence reads: CASSYPGLANEQYF. The CDR3 nucleotides are TGTGCCAGCAGCTACCCGGGACTAGCGAACGAGCAGTACTTC. V usage is TRBV7-2 and J usage is TRBJ2-7; 10 positions match TRBD2. Losses at the gene ends were 4 bases for V and 5 bases for J; bases not matched to a gene: 5. The CDR3 is 14 amino acids. Germline lookup yields CDR1 SGHTA and CDR2 FQGNSA.

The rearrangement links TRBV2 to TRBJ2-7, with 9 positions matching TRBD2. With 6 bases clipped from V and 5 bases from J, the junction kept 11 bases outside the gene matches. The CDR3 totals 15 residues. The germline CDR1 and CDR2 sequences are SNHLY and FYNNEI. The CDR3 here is CASSSSTGTSNEQYF. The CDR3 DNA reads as TGTGCCAGCAGCTCCTCAACCGGGACTAGCAACGAGCAGTACTTC.

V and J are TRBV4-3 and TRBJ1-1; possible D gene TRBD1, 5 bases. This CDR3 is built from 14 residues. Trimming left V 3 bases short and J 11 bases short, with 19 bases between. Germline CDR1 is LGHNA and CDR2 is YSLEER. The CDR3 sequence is CASSHIRRGGEAFF. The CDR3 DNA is TGCGCCAGCAGCCATATCAGGCGGGGGGGGGAGGCTTTCTTT.

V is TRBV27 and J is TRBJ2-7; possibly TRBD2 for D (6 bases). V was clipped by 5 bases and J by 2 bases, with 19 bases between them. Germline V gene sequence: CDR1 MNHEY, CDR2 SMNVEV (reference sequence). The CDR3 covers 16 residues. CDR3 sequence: CASSEAGVGGTYEQYF. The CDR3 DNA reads TGTGCCAGCAGTGAGGCCGGGGTGGGGGGTACCTACGAGCAGTACTTC.

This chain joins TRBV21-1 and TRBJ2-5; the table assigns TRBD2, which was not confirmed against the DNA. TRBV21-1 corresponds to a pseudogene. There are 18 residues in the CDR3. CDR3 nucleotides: TGTGCCAGCAGCAAAGAAATCGTGGCGACGGTTAACGGGGAGACCCAGTACTTC. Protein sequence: CASSKEIVATVNGETQYF.

The CDR3 nucleotides read TGTGCCAGTAGTCTCTCGGTCGGACTCCGCAGCAATCAGCCCCAGCATTTT. Translated: CASSLSVGLRSNQPQHF. The rearrangement links TRBV19 to TRBJ1-5; D not resolved. V was shortened by 5 bases and J by 1 base, with 18 bases between the two germline ends. The CDR3 totals 17 residues. Germline CDR1 is LNHDA and CDR2 is SQIVND (reference sequence).

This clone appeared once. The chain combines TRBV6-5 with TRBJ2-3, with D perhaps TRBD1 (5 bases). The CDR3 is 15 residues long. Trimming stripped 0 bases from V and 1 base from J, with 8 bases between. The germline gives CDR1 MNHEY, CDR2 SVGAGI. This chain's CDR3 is CASSYSTVGTDTQYF. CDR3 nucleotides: TGTGCCAGCAGTTACTCGACAGTTGGCACAGATACGCAGTATTTT.

The CDR3 loop reads CATFSGSSYNEQFF. The CDR3 coding sequence is TGTGCCACCTTCAGCGGCAGCTCCTACAATGAGCAGTTCTTC. V is TRBV7-2 and J is TRBJ2-1; a possible D gene is TRBD2 (5 bases). CDR3 length equals 14 residues. The V gene lost 10 bases and the J gene lost 0 bases, with 13 bases spanning the gap. Germline assignment: CDR1 SGHTA and CDR2 FQGNSA.

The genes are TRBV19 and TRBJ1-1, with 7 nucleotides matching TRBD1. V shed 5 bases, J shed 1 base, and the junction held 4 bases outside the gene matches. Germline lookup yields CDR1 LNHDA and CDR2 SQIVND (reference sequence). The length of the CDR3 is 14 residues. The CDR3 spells CASSSHRGNTEAFF. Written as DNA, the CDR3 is TGTGCCAGTAGTTCCCACAGGGGGAACACTGAAGCTTTCTTT.

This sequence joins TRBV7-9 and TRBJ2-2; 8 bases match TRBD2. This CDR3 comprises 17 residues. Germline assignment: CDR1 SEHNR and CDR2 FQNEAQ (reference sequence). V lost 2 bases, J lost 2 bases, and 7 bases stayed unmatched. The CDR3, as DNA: TGTGCCAGCAGCTTACGAGCGGGAGTTAGAAACACCGGGGAGCTGTTTTTT. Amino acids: CASSLRAGVRNTGELFF.

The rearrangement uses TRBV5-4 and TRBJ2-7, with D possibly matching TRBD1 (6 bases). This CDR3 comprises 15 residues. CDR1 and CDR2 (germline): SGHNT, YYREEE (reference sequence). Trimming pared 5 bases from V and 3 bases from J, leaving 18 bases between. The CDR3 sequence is CASSPPDRRHYEQYF. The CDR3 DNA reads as TGTGCCAGCAGTCCCCCGGACAGACGACACTACGAGCAGTACTTC.

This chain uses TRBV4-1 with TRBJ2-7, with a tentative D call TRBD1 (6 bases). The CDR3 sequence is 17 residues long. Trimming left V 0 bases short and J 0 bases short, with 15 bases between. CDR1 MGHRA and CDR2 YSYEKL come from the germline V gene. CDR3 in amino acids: CASSQEPLQGSSYEQYF. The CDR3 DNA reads TGCGCCAGCAGCCAAGAACCCCTACAGGGTTCCTCCTACGAGCAGTACTTC.

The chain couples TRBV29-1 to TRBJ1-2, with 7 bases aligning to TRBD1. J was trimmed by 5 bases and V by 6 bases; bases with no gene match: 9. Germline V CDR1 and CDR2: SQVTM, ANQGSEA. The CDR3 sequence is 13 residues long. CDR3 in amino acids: CSVQQGLEYGYTF. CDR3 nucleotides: TGCAGCGTACAACAGGGGCTAGAATATGGCTACACCTTC. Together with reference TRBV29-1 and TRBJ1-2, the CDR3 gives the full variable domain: SAVISQKPSRDICQRGTSLTIQCQVDSQVTMMFWYRQQPGQSLTLIATANQGSEATYESGFVIDKFPISRPNLTFSTLTVSNMSPEDSSIYLCSVQQGLEYGYTFGSGTRLTVV.

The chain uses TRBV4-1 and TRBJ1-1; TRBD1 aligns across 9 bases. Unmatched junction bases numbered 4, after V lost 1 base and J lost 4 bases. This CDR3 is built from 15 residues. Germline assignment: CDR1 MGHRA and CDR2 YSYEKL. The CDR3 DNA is TGCGCCAGCAGCCAAGGGACAGGGGAGGCCACTGAAGCTTTCTTT. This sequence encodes CASSQGTGEATEAFF.

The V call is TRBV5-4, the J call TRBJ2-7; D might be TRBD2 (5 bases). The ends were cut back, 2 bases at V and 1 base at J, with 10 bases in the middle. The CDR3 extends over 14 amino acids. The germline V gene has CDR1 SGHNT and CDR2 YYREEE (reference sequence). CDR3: CASSLGGGSYEQYF. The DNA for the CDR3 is TGTGCCAGCAGCTTAGGCGGAGGTTCCTACGAGCAGTACTTC.

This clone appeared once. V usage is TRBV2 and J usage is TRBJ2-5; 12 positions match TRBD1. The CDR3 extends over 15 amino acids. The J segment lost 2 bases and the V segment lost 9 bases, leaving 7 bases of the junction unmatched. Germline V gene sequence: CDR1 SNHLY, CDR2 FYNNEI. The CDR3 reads CARSPGQGAQETQYF. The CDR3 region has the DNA TGTGCCAGATCTCCGGGACAGGGGGCTCAAGAGACCCAGTACTTC.

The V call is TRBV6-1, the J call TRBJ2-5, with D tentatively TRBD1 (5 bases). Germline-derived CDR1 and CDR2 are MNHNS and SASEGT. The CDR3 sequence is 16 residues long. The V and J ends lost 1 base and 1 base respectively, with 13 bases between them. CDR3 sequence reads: CASSEVAGLIQETQYF. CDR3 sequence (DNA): TGTGCCAGCAGTGAAGTCGCAGGGTTGATCCAAGAGACCCAGTACTTC.

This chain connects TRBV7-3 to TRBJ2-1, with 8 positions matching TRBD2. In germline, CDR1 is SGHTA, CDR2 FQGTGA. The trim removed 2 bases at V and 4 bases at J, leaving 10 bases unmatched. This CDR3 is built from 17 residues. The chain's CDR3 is CASSLPEAGDGYNEQFF. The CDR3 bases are TGTGCCAGCAGCTTACCCGAAGCGGGAGACGGTTACAATGAGCAGTTCTTC.

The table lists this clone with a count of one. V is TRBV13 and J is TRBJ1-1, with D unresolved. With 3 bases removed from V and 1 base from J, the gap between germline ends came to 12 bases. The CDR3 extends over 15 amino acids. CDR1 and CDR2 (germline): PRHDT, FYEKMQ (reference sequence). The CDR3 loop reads CASSFGITRNTEAFF. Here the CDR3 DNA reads TGTGCCAGCAGCTTCGGGATTACTAGGAACACTGAAGCTTTCTTT.

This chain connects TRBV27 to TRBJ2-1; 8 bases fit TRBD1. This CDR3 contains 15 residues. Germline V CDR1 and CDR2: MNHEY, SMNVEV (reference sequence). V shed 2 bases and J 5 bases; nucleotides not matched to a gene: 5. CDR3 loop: CASSLGQGANNEQFF. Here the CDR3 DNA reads TGTGCCAGCAGTTTAGGGCAGGGGGCTAACAATGAGCAGTTCTTC.

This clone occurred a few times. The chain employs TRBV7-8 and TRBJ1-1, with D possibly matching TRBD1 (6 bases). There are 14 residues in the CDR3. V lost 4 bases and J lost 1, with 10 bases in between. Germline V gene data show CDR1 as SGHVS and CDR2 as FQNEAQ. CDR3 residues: CASSSEQGNTEAFF. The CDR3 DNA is TGTGCCAGCAGCTCTGAACAGGGGAACACTGAAGCTTTCTTT. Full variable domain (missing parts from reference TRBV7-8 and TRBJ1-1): GAGVSQSPRYKVAKRGQDVALRCDPISGHVSLFWYQQALGQGPEFLTYFQNEAQLDKSGLPSDRFFAERPEGSVSTLKIQRTQQEDSAVYLCASSSEQGNTEAFFGQGTRLTVV.

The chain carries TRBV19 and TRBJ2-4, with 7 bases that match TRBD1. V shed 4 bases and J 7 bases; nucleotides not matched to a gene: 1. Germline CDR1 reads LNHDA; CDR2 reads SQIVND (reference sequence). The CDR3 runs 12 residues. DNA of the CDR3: TGTGCCAGTAGTACAGGGGGTAACATTCAGTACTTC. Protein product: CASSTGGNIQYF.